This TCR beta chain is drawn from a study of OX40 agonist ivuxolimab in advanced cancers. Across the whole study: Patients received intravenous ivuxolimab every 2 weeks at 0.01 to 10 mg/kg.

The data were produced by immunoSEQ multiplex PCR, yet TCRdb's version contains in-frame clones alone and is incomplete. Here the sample spans 45,000 to 60,000 clones, 88% being singletons. Per germline, CDR1 LNHDA and CDR2 SQIVND (reference sequence). The CDR3 has 13 amino acids. V lost 3 bases and J lost 7, with 12 bases in between. Of note for this clone: The target antigen is unknown.

Study observations and caveats: The CD4+ and CD8+ T cells in the blood had expanded clonally by week 6 at 0.1 to 3.0 mg/kg. Partial responders receiving 0.1-3.0 mg/kg showed among the lowest clonal expansion.

The receptor was isolated from an adult with an advanced solid tumor such as melanoma, head and neck, liver or kidney cancer. The sample here was CD4+ or CD8+ T cells sorted from blood, taken in a trial of the OX40 agonist ivuxolimab. The chain links TRBV19 to TRBJ1-1; D is unclear. The CDR3 DNA is TGTGCCAGTAGTATCAGGAGGGCAGATGAAGCTTTCTTT. Residues: CASSIRRADEAFF.